This passage covers 27 T cell receptor beta chains from one sample sequenced in a study of shared clonotypes between healthy human individuals. TCRdb's table, derived via immunoSEQ multiplex PCR, lists solely in-frame clones and lacks some. Of 2 million to 3 million clones listed, 93% are singletons. Sequencing was carried out using naive CD4+ T cells from PBMCs. Subset described: CD45RA+ positively selected. These TCRs come from a man between 18 and 29 years old in good health. Some clones in this sample may be carry-over from other donors' samples.

The rearrangement uses TRBV5-6 and TRBJ1-1, with D possibly TRBD1 on 5 matching bases. CDR1 and CDR2 from the germline V gene are SGHDT and YYEEEE. The length of the CDR3 is 14 residues. The V end lost 3 bases, the J end lost 7 bases, and 16 bases lay between the germline ends. This CDR3 reads CASSSRRTGGEAFF. In nucleotides, the CDR3 is TGTGCCAGCAGCTCCCGGAGAACTGGGGGTGAAGCTTTCTTT.

The gene calls are TRBV7-9 and TRBJ1-1, with no clear D. The CDR3 loop spans 13 amino acids. V was clipped by 5 bases and J by 4 bases, with 11 bases between them. Looked up from germline, CDR1 is SEHNR and CDR2 is FQNEAQ (reference sequence). CDR3: CASSPLVVTEAFF. In DNA, the CDR3 is TGTGCCAGCAGCCCCCTGGTAGTCACTGAAGCTTTCTTT.

The chain uses TRBV30 and TRBJ1-6, with 7 bases aligning to TRBD1. Germline V gene sequence: CDR1 GTSNPN, CDR2 SVGIG (reference sequence). There are 15 residues in the CDR3. V lost 3 bases, J lost 7 bases, and 9 bases stayed unmatched. This CDR3 reads CAWRGLQGNNSPLHF. In nucleotides, the CDR3 is TGTGCCTGGAGGGGTCTACAGGGGAACAATTCACCCCTCCACTTT.

The chain uses TRBV11-3 and TRBJ2-5; the match to TRBD2 covers 12 bases. The germline V gene encodes CDR1 SGHNT and CDR2 YENEEA. CDR3 length: 15 amino acids. Trimming took 6 bases from V and 2 from J; bases not matched to a gene: 4. The CDR3 is CASSMLAGGQETQYF. The CDR3 DNA reads as TGTGCCAGCAGTATGCTAGCGGGAGGGCAAGAGACCCAGTACTTC. Using reference TRBV11-3 and TRBJ2-5 for the parts outside the CDR3, the full variable domain is EAGVVQSPRYKIIEKKQPVAFWCNPISGHNTLYWYLQNLGQGPELLIRYENEEAVDDSQLPKDRFSAERLKGVDSTLKIQPAELGDSAVYLCASSMLAGGQETQYFGPGTRLLVL.

The rearrangement links TRBV5-1 to TRBJ1-4, with a weak D call TRBD1 (6 bases). Germline CDR1 is SGHRS and CDR2 is YFSETQ. The CDR3 spans 14 residues. V lost 4 bases, J lost 8 bases, and 15 bases lay in between. CDR3 residues: CASSREGDEEKLFF. CDR3 bases: TGCGCCAGCAGCCGGGAGGGGGACGAAGAAAAACTGTTTTTT.

This rearrangement joins TRBV11-3 to TRBJ2-1, with D uncertain. The V gene's germline CDR1 is SGHNT and CDR2 YENEEA. V was pared by 6 bases and J by 8 bases, with 14 bases between. The CDR3 consists of 13 residues. The CDR3 bases are TGTGCCAGCAGGCCCCCCAGCGAAGATGAGCAGTTCTTC. It yields the protein CASRPPSEDEQFF.

The chain is built from TRBV9 and TRBJ2-5; TRBD2 matches at 8 bases. Trimming removed 4 bases from V and 5 bases from J; junction bases left unmatched: 10. This CDR3 region has 15 residues. CDR1 SGDLS and CDR2 YYNGEE come from the germline V gene. The CDR3, as DNA: TGTGCCAGCAGCTACGGGGCTAGCGGGTTCGAGACCCAGTACTTC. Translated, it gives CASSYGASGFETQYF.

The rearrangement joins TRBV27 to TRBJ2-7; no firm D call. The CDR3 totals 13 residues. V lost 3 bases, J lost 3 bases, and 9 bases lay in between. The germline V gene has CDR1 MNHEY and CDR2 SMNVEV (reference sequence). The CDR3 nucleotides are TGTGCCAGCAGTTTGAACTGGAACTACGAGCAGTACTTC. It codes for CASSLNWNYEQYF.

This chain joins TRBV9 and TRBJ1-4, with D possibly being TRBD1 (5 bases). Per the germline V gene, CDR1 is SGDLS and CDR2 is YYNGEE. This CDR3 spans 14 amino acids. The V end lost 0 bases, the J end lost 5 bases, and 8 bases lay between the germline ends. The CDR3 sequence is CASSVGDRNEKLFF. The DNA of the CDR3 is TGTGCCAGCAGCGTAGGAGACAGAAATGAAAAACTGTTTTTT.

V usage is TRBV28 and J usage is TRBJ2-7; 12 positions agree with TRBD2. There are 16 residues in the CDR3. V dropped 7 bases and J dropped 0; count of bases not matched to a gene: 7. From germline, CDR1 is MDHEN and CDR2 SYDVKM. CDR3 bases: TGTGCCAGCATGGAACTAGCGGGAGGATCCTCCTACGAGCAGTACTTC. This gives the protein CASMELAGGSSYEQYF.

This chain joins TRBV18 and TRBJ1-1; no definite D call. V dropped 4 bases and J dropped 8 bases, with 11 bases sitting between them. The CDR3 loop spans 12 amino acids. Germline V gene data show CDR1 as KGHSH and CDR2 as LQKENI. Here the CDR3 DNA reads TGTGCCAGCTCACAATCCCGGGAAGAAGCTTTCTTT. Amino acids: CASSQSREEAFF.

This chain links TRBV9 with TRBJ2-6, with 11 bases fitting TRBD2. Germline CDR1 and CDR2: SGDLS and YYNGEE. This CDR3 is 18 amino acids long. Unmatched junction bases numbered 8, after V lost 0 bases and J lost 6 bases. The CDR3 sequence: CASSVGLAGYLEANVLTF. The CDR3 DNA follows: TGTGCCAGCAGCGTAGGACTAGCGGGATACTTGGAGGCCAACGTCCTGACTTTC. The entire variable domain, with the rest obtained from reference TRBV9 and TRBJ2-6, is as follows: DSGVTQTPKHLITATGQRVTLRCSPRSGDLSVYWYQQSLDQGLQFLIQYYNGEERAKGNILERFSAQQFPDLHSELNLSSLELGDSALYFCASSVGLAGYLEANVLTFGAGSRLTVL.

This clone was seen a handful of times. The rearrangement uses TRBV6-6 and TRBJ1-2; D gene unclear. CDR3 length: 14 residues. Trimming removed 2 bases from V and 4 bases from J, with 11 bases in between. Germline V lookup: CDR1 MNHNY, CDR2 SVGAGI (reference sequence). The CDR3 is CASSYSNGAYGYTF. CDR3 in DNA: TGTGCCAGCAGTTACAGCAACGGAGCCTATGGCTACACCTTC.

This clone appeared a few times. This sample also contains other DNA sequences that code for the same CDR3. This chain links TRBV28 with TRBJ1-4; D is unclear. The CDR3 spans 15 residues. V lost 4 bases to trimming and J lost 0 bases, with 9 bases between them. The germline V gene encodes CDR1 MDHEN and CDR2 SYDVKM. The DNA for the CDR3 is TGTGCCAGCAGTTCCTCGGGTGCAACTAATGAAAAACTGTTTTTT. It specifies CASSSSGATNEKLFF.

The chain carries TRBV30 and TRBJ1-2; D is perhaps TRBD1 (5 bases). The V gene lost 2 bases and the J gene lost 8 bases, with 15 bases spanning the gap. The CDR3 totals 13 residues. Germline V gene sequence: CDR1 GTSNPN, CDR2 SVGIG (reference sequence). In DNA form, the CDR3 reads TGTGCCTGGAGTATGGGGACTGGGATAGGCTACACCTTC. Protein product: CAWSMGTGIGYTF.

The chain has TRBV6-1 and TRBJ1-1, with D possibly matching TRBD1 (5 bases). This CDR3 comprises 17 residues. Per germline, CDR1 MNHNS and CDR2 SASEGT. V lost 4 bases and J 0 bases, leaving 18 bases between the germline ends. For the CDR3, the DNA is TGTGCCAGCAGTGCCGGGGGGGGGTCCACCATGAACACTGAAGCTTTCTTT. Translated: CASSAGGGSTMNTEAFF.

V gene TRBV7-9 combines with J gene TRBJ2-2; 11 nucleotides agree with TRBD1. Germline CDR1 reads SEHNR; CDR2 reads FQNEAQ (reference sequence). The CDR3 is 18 amino acids. V lost 4 bases to trimming and J lost 4 bases; unmatched junction nucleotides: 11. DNA for the CDR3: TGTGCCAGCAGCTCTCTCCCAGGACAGGGGGCGAGCACCGGGGAGCTGTTTTTT. It translates to CASSSLPGQGASTGELFF.

V and J are TRBV21-1 and TRBJ2-7; the table calls TRBD1, which could not be checked here. TRBV21-1 is designated a pseudogene. The CDR3 loop spans 13 amino acids. CDR3 coding DNA: TGTGCCAGCAGCAAAGGGACAGCCTACGAGCAGTACTTC. Its translation is CASSKGTAYEQYF.

This chain links TRBV4-3 with TRBJ2-7; D might be TRBD1 or TRBD2, each matching 5 bases. This CDR3 has 11 amino acids. V lost 3 bases to trimming and J lost 8 bases, with 8 bases between them. The germline gives CDR1 LGHNA, CDR2 YSLEER. The CDR3 DNA follows: TGCGCCAGCAGCCAGGGGGATCAGCAGTACTTC. This sequence encodes CASSQGDQQYF.

The genes are TRBV27 and TRBJ2-1, with 14 bases identical to TRBD2. The V and J ends lost 3 bases and 8 bases, in that order; junction bases with no gene match: 3. This CDR3 is built from 15 residues. The germline gives CDR1 MNHEY, CDR2 SMNVEV (reference sequence). This chain's CDR3 is CASSFGLAGGYEQFF. The CDR3 DNA reads TGTGCCAGCAGTTTCGGACTAGCGGGAGGATATGAGCAGTTCTTC.

V and J are TRBV7-2 and TRBJ2-7, with 7 bases identical to TRBD2. V was pared by 3 bases and J by 1 base, with 6 bases of the junction left unmatched. The germline gives CDR1 SGHTA, CDR2 FQGNSA. The CDR3 consists of 15 residues. CDR3 coding DNA: TGTGCCAGCAGCTTCGCGGGAGCTCTATCCTACGAGCAGTACTTC. This sequence encodes CASSFAGALSYEQYF.

This rearrangement joins TRBV2 to TRBJ2-3; D may be TRBD1 (5 bases). V was clipped by 4 bases and J by 6 bases, with 17 bases between them. Germline CDR1 and CDR2: SNHLY and FYNNEI. This CDR3 spans 15 amino acids. CDR3 loop: CASSVGEKDFDTQYF. The CDR3 DNA reads TGTGCCAGCAGTGTAGGGGAAAAAGATTTTGATACGCAGTATTTT.

The chain links TRBV29-1 to TRBJ2-2; D may correspond to TRBD1 or TRBD2 (5 bases each). The CDR3 runs 16 residues. Trimming stripped 6 bases from V and 5 bases from J, with 22 bases between. Per the germline V gene, CDR1 is SQVTM and CDR2 is ANQGSEA. In DNA form, the CDR3 reads TGCAGCGTCGCCCCCCACCTATCTGGGGGAACCGGGGAGCTGTTTTTT. Protein sequence: CSVAPHLSGGTGELFF.

V usage is TRBV29-1 and J usage is TRBJ2-7, with 9 bases aligning to TRBD1. With V trimmed by 7 bases and J by 4 bases, 11 bases remained unmatched. CDR1 SQVTM and CDR2 ANQGSEA come from the germline V gene. The CDR3 is made up of 14 amino acids. This CDR3 is CSAGPGQGRYEQYF. The CDR3 DNA reads as TGCAGCGCAGGTCCGGGACAGGGCCGGTACGAGCAGTACTTC.

The chain couples TRBV7-3 to TRBJ2-2; D is undetermined. With 2 bases removed from V and 7 bases from J, the gap between germline ends came to 8 bases. Germline V lookup: CDR1 SGHTA, CDR2 FQGTGA. The CDR3 covers 13 residues. The CDR3 sequence: CASSLVGGGELFF. The CDR3 nucleotides are TGTGCCAGCAGCTTAGTTGGTGGCGGGGAGCTGTTTTTT.

The chain joins TRBV9 to TRBJ2-7; TRBD2 matches 9 bases. V dropped 0 bases and J dropped 3; count of bases not matched to a gene: 7. Germline CDR1 SGDLS, CDR2 YYNGEE. The CDR3 covers 16 residues. The CDR3 DNA is TGTGCCAGCAGCGTAGGTCCTAGCGGGGCCCGCTACGAGCAGTACTTC. Translating gives CASSVGPSGARYEQYF.

The chain has TRBV2 and TRBJ1-1; 8 bases are a match to TRBD1. J gave up 1 base and V 6 bases, and 7 bases lay outside the gene matches. This CDR3 is built from 15 residues. Germline CDR1 reads SNHLY; CDR2 reads FYNNEI. The CDR3 DNA reads as TGTGCCAGCAGCATATCCGGGACAGGGAACACTGAAGCTTTCTTT. It is translated as CASSISGTGNTEAFF.